These T cell receptor beta chains were read from a single sample in a study of siplizumab effects on memory and regulatory T cells. The repertoire was sequenced with immunoSEQ multiplex PCR; TCRdb's copy has only in-frame clones and lacks some. The data show 50,000 to 55,000 clones, 95% to 97% seen once. Specimen: naive CD4+ T cells sorted from blood. All receptors derive from a human donor in good health. Both conserved end residues are part of each CDR3. D genes are given only for firm matches. Expanded clones are given a class, and other clones once, few, many or no size at all.

TRBJ2-2	.	.	TRBV6-1	14	TGTGCCAGCGGAAGCGGAGGGGGACTGGGGGAGCTGTTTTTT	CASGSGGGLGELFF
TRBJ1-4	.	TRBD1	TRBV5-4	15	TGTGCCAGCAGCCTACAGGGGGGGGCTAATGAAAAACTGTTTTTT	CASSLQGGANEKLFF
TRBJ2-7	once	TRBD2	TRBV5-4	15	TGTGCCAGCAGTGCGAGCGGGAGGCCCCTCTACGAGCAGTACTTC	CASSASGRPLYEQYF
TRBJ2-2	.	TRBD2	TRBV7-8	18	TGTGCCAGCAGCTTAGCGTTGACTAGCGCTACGAACACCGGGGAGCTGTTTTTT	CASSLALTSATNTGELFF
TRBJ2-6	.	TRBD1	TRBV5-1	18	TGCGCCAGCAGCCGACCGAGGGACAGGGGGCTTGGGGCCAACGTCCTGACTTTC	CASSRPRDRGLGANVLTF
TRBJ2-7	.	TRBD1	TRBV27	17	TGTGCCAGCAGTTTAACCCTACCGGGACAGGGACCCTACGAGCAGTACTTC	CASSLTLPGQGPYEQYF
TRBJ2-7	.	.	TRBV6-1	12	TGTGCCAGCAGTGAAGCGGTCTACGAGCAGTACTTC	CASSEAVYEQYF
TRBJ2-7	.	.	TRBV7-9	12	TGTGCCAGCAGCTTCAGCTCCTACGAGCAGTACTTC	CASSFSSYEQYF
TRBJ2-3	.	.	TRBV30	12	TGTGCCTGGAGTGGTAATGTTCGGACGCAGTATTTT	CAWSGNVRTQYF
TRBJ1-2	.	.	TRBV9	14	TGTGCCAGCAGCTCCCGGGACTTTAACTATGGCTACACCTTC	CASSSRDFNYGYTF
TRBJ1-5	.	.	TRBV19	18	TGTGCCAGTAGTACGGGACCGCGTAGGGGAATGAGCAATCAGCCCCAGCATTTT	CASSTGPRRGMSNQPQHF
TRBJ1-4	.	TRBD1	TRBV5-1	15	TGCGCCAGCAGCTTGGGGACAGGCAGGGATGAAAAACTGTTTTTT	CASSLGTGRDEKLFF
TRBJ2-1	.	TRBD2	TRBV7-3	19	TGTGCCAGCAGCTTAAGACTAGCGGGAGAACCTAGCGCCTACAATGAGCAGTTCTTC	CASSLRLAGEPSAYNEQFF
TRBJ1-3	.	TRBD1	TRBV30	16	TGTGCCTGGGCGGGACAGCAACCCTTATCTGGAAACACCATATATTTT	CAWAGQQPLSGNTIYF
TRBJ1-2	.	.	TRBV18	14	TGTGCCAGCTCAGAGAATTCGGGGGTGTATGGCTACACCTTC	CASSENSGVYGYTF
TRBJ2-1	once	TRBD2	TRBV15	17	TGTGCCACCAGCACTGTGATGGGGGGAGGGACCTACAATGAGCAGTTCTTC	CATSTVMGGGTYNEQFF
TRBJ2-5	.	.	TRBV6-5	14	TGTGCCAGCAGTTACGTAGGGAGATTAGAGACCCAGTACTTC	CASSYVGRLETQYF
TRBJ2-2	.	.	TRBV7-6	15	TGTGCCAGCAGCTTAGCCCGGAAGAACACCGGGGAGCTGTTTTTT	CASSLARKNTGELFF
TRBJ2-7	.	TRBD2	TRBV7-2	16	TGTGCCAGCAGCTCCGGGACTAGCGGGAGACTCTACGAGCAGTACTTC	CASSSGTSGRLYEQYF
TRBJ2-2	.	.	TRBV9	18	TGTGCCAGCAGCGGCGAAAGGAGGACCCGAACCTTCACCGGGGAGCTGTTTTTT	CASSGERRTRTFTGELFF
TRBJ1-2	.	TRBD1	TRBV6-6	13	TGTGCCAGCAGAGCCGGGACAGGGGTTGGCTACACCTTC	CASRAGTGVGYTF
TRBJ2-1	.	.	TRBV28	15	TGTGCCAGCAGTTTCGGAGCCCGTCGATCCAATGAGCAGTTCTTC	CASSFGARRSNEQFF
TRBJ2-3	.	.	TRBV5-1	17	TGCGCCAGCAGCTTGGCTGTGGGGGCCCTTAGCACAGATACGCAGTATTTT	CASSLAVGALSTDTQYF
TRBJ1-1	.	.	TRBV28	12	TGTGCCTCGACGGACATGAACACTGAAGCTTTCTTT	CASTDMNTEAFF
TRBJ1-3	.	.	TRBV5-1	15	TGCGCCAGCAGCTTGTATCCTAACTCTGGAAACACCATATATTTT	CASSLYPNSGNTIYF
TRBJ2-7	.	.	TRBV6-5	14	TGTGCCAGCAGCCGAGCTAGGGCAGAGAGCGAGCAGTACTTC	CASSRARAESEQYF